This TCR beta chain was captured in a study of CD8 T cells in Susac syndrome. Findings and limits, study-wide: An acknowledgment was made by the study that its TCR sequencing and HLA analysis involved relatively few individuals.

It was with random hexamers that roughly 0.5 to 1 ug RNA was reverse transcribed. Multiplex immunoSEQ PCR targeted 54 Vbeta and 13 Jbeta TCR beta segments. TCRdb recomputed calls from the immunoSEQ multiplex PCR reads with MiXCR, one row per CDR3 protein. The sample carries over 95,000 distinct CDR3 sequences, 92% recorded once. Healthy donors formed controls matched for age and sex. Negative isolation was applied to CD8+ and CD4+ T cells, and FACS enrichment was applied to TEMRA cells. Turning to this clonotype: The antigen remains undetermined.

This clonotype originated in a human donor in good health. Material: CD8+ T cells from PBMCs.

The CDR3 DNA reads TGTGCCAGCAGCACAAGCGCGGGCCTGCAAGAGACCCAGTACTTC. This sequence encodes CASSTSAGLQETQYF. J is TRBJ2-5 and V is TRBV7-2; perhaps TRBD2 as D (5 bases). CDR1 is SGHTA, CDR2 FQGNSA, per germline. The CDR3 runs to 15 residues. V lost 5 bases and J lost 2, with 15 bases in between. Full variable domain (missing parts from reference TRBV7-2 and TRBJ2-5): GAGVSQSPSNKVTEKGKDVELRCDPISGHTALYWYRQSLGQGLEFLIYFQGNSAPDKSGLPSDRFSAERTGGSVSTLTIQRTQQEDSAVYLCASSTSAGLQETQYFGPGTRLLVL.